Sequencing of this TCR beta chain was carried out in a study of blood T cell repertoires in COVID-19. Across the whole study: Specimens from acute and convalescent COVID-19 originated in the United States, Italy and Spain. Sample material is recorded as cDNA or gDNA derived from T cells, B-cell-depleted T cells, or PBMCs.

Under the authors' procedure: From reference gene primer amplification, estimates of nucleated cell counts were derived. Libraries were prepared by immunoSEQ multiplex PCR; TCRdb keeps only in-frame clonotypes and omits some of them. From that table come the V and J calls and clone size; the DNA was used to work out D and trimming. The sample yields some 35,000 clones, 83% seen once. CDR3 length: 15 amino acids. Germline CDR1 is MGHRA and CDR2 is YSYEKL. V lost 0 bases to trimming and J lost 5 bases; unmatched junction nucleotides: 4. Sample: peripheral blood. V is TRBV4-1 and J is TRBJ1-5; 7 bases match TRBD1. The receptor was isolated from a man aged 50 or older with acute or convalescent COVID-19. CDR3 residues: CASSQDDRDDQPQHF. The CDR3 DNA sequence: TGCGCCAGCAGCCAAGACGACAGGGATGATCAGCCCCAGCATTTT.